The entry below describes one T cell receptor beta chain. Its antigen is as yet unknown. Described treatment: roughly 20 received Ad26.COV2.S at low or high dose, single or two shots; about 5 received placebo; per-sample allocation not given. Collection of samples fell on day 63 after the first vaccine or placebo injection. Recruitment in Boston yielded a donor of adult age, 18-55 years. Expression of Wuhan-strain SARS-CoV-2 spike came from the Ad26 vector that formed the vaccine. This specimen belongs to a study of Ad26.COV2.S vaccination and SARS-CoV-2 variants. Study at large: The study gave Ad26.COV2.S intramuscularly, once or twice 56 days apart. Study-level results: The TCR breadth and depth analyses may have understated or missed part of the total T cell responses.

Germline V gives CDR1 MDHEN, CDR2 SYDVKM. The CDR3 covers 14 residues. The ends lost 6 bases at V and 4 bases at J; junction bases unmatched: 9. Clones were read by immunoSEQ multiplex PCR, and TCRdb kept only the in-frame ones, dropping some. Of some 340,000 clones in the sample, around four fifths were seen once. V gene TRBV28 combines with J gene TRBJ2-7; TRBD1 matches 7 bases. Sequenced here: peripheral blood, sampled in a trial of Ad26.COV2.S vaccine versus placebo. This receptor was identified in a person between 18 and 65 years old who received the Ad26.COV2.S COVID-19 vaccine or a placebo. The CDR3 bases are TGTGCCAGCAGGACCGGGACAGTAGCTTACGAGCAGTACTTC. Translation: CASRTGTVAYEQYF.